This T cell receptor beta chain was obtained from a study of cytomegalovirus exposure and HLA in healthy donors. The wider study: A prior analysis found about 110 million unique TCR beta sequences from 170 million or so T cells.

Remarks on this clone: The antigen is undetermined.

V was clipped by 4 bases and J by 2 bases; unmatched bases: 6. This CDR3 contains 14 residues. Germline-derived CDR1 and CDR2 are SGDLS and YYNGEE. Study-wide points: The classifier was said to identify cytomegalovirus status with high specificity and sensitivity. Researchers counted around 160 TCR beta chains as cytomegalovirus-associated.

The PCR ran on 60 Vbeta and 13 Jbeta primers. Study processing details: Among the unique TCR beta chains that a later analysis counted, about 84 million in all, roughly 11 million were shared. Using immunoSEQ multiplex PCR, the repertoire was profiled, and TCRdb retains in-frame clones only, with some absent. For V, J and clone size, that table is used; D and trimming come from the DNA. The data show about 160,000 clones, about 79% seen once. The material sequenced was PBMCs. The source of this sequence is a woman in her forties or fifties in good health and CMV-seropositive. The chain has TRBV9 and TRBJ2-7; 7 nucleotides agree with TRBD1. CDR3 nucleotides: TGTGCCAGCAGCTCCGAGGGACAGCCCTACGAGCAGTACTTC. It codes for CASSSEGQPYEQYF. Based on the CDR3 plus reference TRBV9 and TRBJ2-7, the full variable domain is DSGVTQTPKHLITATGQRVTLRCSPRSGDLSVYWYQQSLDQGLQFLIQYYNGEERAKGNILERFSAQQFPDLHSELNLSSLELGDSALYFCASSSEGQPYEQYFGPGTRLTVT.